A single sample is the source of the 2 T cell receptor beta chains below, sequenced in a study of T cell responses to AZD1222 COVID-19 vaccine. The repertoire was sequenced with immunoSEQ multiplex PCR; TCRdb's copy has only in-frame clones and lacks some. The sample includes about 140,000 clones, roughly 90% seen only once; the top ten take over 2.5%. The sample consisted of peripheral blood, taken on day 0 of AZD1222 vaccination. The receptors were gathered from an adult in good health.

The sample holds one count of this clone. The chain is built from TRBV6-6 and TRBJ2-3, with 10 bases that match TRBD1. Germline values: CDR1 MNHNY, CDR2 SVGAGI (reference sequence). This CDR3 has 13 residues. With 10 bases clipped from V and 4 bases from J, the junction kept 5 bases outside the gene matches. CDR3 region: CATRTGGSDTQYF. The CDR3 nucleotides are TGTGCCACCCGGACAGGGGGATCAGATACGCAGTATTTT.

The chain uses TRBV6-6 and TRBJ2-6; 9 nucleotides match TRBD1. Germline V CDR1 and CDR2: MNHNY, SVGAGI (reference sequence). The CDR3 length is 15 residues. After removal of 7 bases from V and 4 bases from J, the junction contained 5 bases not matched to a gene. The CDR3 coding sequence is TGTGCCAGCAAGGACAGGGGAGAAGGGGCCAACGTCCTGACTTTC. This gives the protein CASKDRGEGANVLTF.